The clone carrying this TCR beta chain was recorded only once. What it binds is not known. The method was immunoSEQ multiplex PCR; TCRdb's version includes in-frame clones alone and lacks a portion of them. The table records roughly 39,000 clones, about 91% of them present only once. Germline lookup yields CDR1 SGHNT and CDR2 YYREEE (reference sequence). The CDR3 consists of 13 residues. V shed 0 bases and J shed 8 bases, with 11 bases lying between them. This specimen belongs to a study of neoadjuvant nivolumab and ipilimumab in lung cancer. The study, taken as a whole, reports: Pathologic regression was not significantly tied to TCR clonality. Only two of four nivolumab-treated tumors gained richness and clonality by surgery.

The sequence came from an adult with non-small cell lung cancer. The specimen was peripheral blood, collected before neoadjuvant nivolumab, alone or with ipilimumab. This rearrangement joins TRBV5-4 to TRBJ1-1, with D perhaps matching TRBD1 (6 bases). CDR3 region: CASSLGGGPEAFF. The CDR3 region has the DNA TGTGCCAGCAGCTTGGGCGGGGGCCCCGAAGCTTTCTTT.